This T cell receptor beta chain was recorded in a study of T cells in localized non-small cell lung cancer (TCRdb year 2020). Broadly, across the study: The study examined T cell repertoires in a few hundred patients with early-stage NSCLC and compared tumors with uninvolved tumor-adjacent lungs. All 240 or so NSCLC patients in the cohort were treatment-naive and had localized lung tumors that were resected. The mean age of the NSCLC patients was 50 to 85 years, with approximately 130 men and around 99 women.

V is reduced by 2 bases and J by 0 bases, leaving a spacing of 11 bases between them. CDR1 and CDR2, per the germline V gene, are SQVTM and ANQGSEA. Inclusive of the bounding cysteine and phenylalanine, the CDR3 is 15 residues long. The entry retains the CDR3 DNA only, 45 bases that are in frame from base 1. Uninvolved adjacent lung was obtained at least 2 cm from the tumor margin, and the absence of atypia was confirmed by two independent pathologists. At diagnosis, peripheral blood, uninvolved tumor-adjacent lung and tumor were collected and stored as a combination of fresh-frozen and FFPE material. Beyond this particular receptor, the publication reports: Because of the exploratory design, TCR variables were selected using unadjusted p-values without false-discovery rate correction. Of the top 100 tumor clones, a median of roughly 56 were detected in paired uninvolved adjacent lung; some 28 were also among that lung's top 100. Uninvolved tumor-adjacent lung showed the highest T cell clonality, higher than tumor, which suggests more focused antigenic responses in the adjacent lung. Longer overall survival was associated with higher T cell density in blood, whereas shorter survival was associated with higher clonality in adjacent lung. Because multi-region tumor sequencing was not performed, intratumor heterogeneity could not be ruled out.

This clone occurred once. What antigen it recognizes has not been identified. No qualities accompany the bases; no much larger clone lies one base away. The immunoSEQ Assay was used to sequence TCR beta CDR3 regions from DNA. In the authors' own workflow: T cell density was computed as TCR beta template counts normalized to usable DNA estimated by amplifying housekeeping genes. Richness was estimated using the preseqR package, with extrapolation to 400,000 templates for PBMC samples and to 120,000 templates for tissue samples. Clonality was defined by subtracting Pielou's evenness from one. Differential abundance testing on productive amino-acid clonotypes, with a minimum total count of 5 and an alpha of 0.1, was used to identify tissue-enriched TCRs. The Jaccard Index and the Morisita Overlap Index were used to measure repertoire overlap between compartments. GLIPH grouped TCR beta CDR3s together with public tetramer-defined viral CDR3s, and a viral motif had to include at least three viral sequences and also show V-gene enrichment. What TCRdb holds here is the immuneACCESS table cut down to in-frame rearrangements. Part of the clones is not present; checked against another copy, under half of the missing clones reflect an unresolved V gene, and the others are unexplained. D and trimming were read from the DNA, whereas the V and J calls and clone size are those reported in that table. This sample is represented by 1,500 to 2,000 clones; around 20% of them were singletons. The ten largest clones represent around a quarter of the sample.

The TCR comes from a man aged 35 to 69 with stage III lung adenocarcinoma. This sample comprised normal lung tissue next to the tumor, obtained before any cancer treatment. The V gene is TRBV29-1 and the J gene is TRBJ2-1, with a weak D call of TRBD2 (5 bases match). The sequence in DNA is TGCAGCGTTGAAATTTGGGCGGGCTCCTACAATGAGCAGTTCTTC. This encodes CSVEIWAGSYNEQFF.